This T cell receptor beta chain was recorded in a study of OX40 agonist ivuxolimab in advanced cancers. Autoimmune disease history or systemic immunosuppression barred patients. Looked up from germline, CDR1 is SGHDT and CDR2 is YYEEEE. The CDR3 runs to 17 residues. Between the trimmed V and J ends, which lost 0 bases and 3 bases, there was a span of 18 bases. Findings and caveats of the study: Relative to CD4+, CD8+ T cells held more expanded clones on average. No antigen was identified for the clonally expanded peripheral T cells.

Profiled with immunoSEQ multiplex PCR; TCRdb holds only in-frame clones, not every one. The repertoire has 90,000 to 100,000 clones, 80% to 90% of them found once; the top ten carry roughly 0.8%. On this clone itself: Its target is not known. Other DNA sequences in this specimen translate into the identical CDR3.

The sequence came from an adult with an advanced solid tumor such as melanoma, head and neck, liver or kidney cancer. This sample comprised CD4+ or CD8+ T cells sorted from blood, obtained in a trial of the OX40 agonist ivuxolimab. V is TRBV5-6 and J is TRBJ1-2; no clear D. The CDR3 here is CASSLALFTGDYYGYTF. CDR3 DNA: TGTGCCAGCAGCTTGGCCTTATTTACCGGCGATTACTATGGCTACACCTTC.